The rows below give T cell receptor beta chains drawn from one sample of a study of tumor-infiltrating lymphocytes in primary liver carcinoma. TCRdb re-called the multiplex PCR reads through MiXCR, storing one row per CDR3 protein. Among 310,000 or so distinct CDR3 sequences listed, around three fifths were seen once. The sequencing input was peripheral blood. Source of these receptors: a man aged 35 to 55 with primary liver carcinoma and hepatitis B virus infection. Both conserved end residues are part of each CDR3. The D gene is left open where the match is weak. Only part of the rows carry a size: once, few, many, or a class if the clone is expanded.

clone size: NA; D gene: NA; V gene: TRBV10-3; J gene: TRBJ1-4; CDR3 protein: CATSNGATNEKLFF; CDR3 DNA: TGTGCCACCTCCAACGGTGCAACTAATGAAAAACTGTTTTTT
clone size: NA; D gene: TRBD2; V gene: TRBV12-3/TRBV12-4; J gene: TRBJ2-3; CDR3 protein: CVSGRLAGDTLYF; CDR3 DNA: TGTGTCAGCGGTCGTCTCGCGGGAGACACGCTGTATTTT
clone size: NA; D gene: NA; V gene: TRBV5-4; J gene: TRBJ1-2; CDR3 protein: CASSLIESSYGYTF; CDR3 DNA: TGTGCCAGCAGCTTGATTGAATCTTCATATGGCTACACCTTC
clone size: NA; D gene: NA; V gene: TRBV10-2; J gene: TRBJ1-5; CDR3 protein: CGSSKSGQPQHF; CDR3 DNA: TGCGGCAGCAGTAAGTCGGGTCAGCCCCAGCATTTT
clone size: NA; D gene: NA; V gene: TRBV5-1; J gene: TRBJ2-2; CDR3 protein: CASSLGTLGTGELFF; CDR3 DNA: TGCGCCAGCAGCTTGGGGACGCTGGGTACCGGGGAGCTGTTTTTT
clone size: many; D gene: TRBD1; V gene: TRBV4-2; J gene: TRBJ1-3; CDR3 protein: CASSQGTGASSGNTIYF; CDR3 DNA: TGTGCCAGCAGCCAAGGGACAGGGGCGAGCTCTGGAAACACCATATATTTT
clone size: NA; D gene: NA; V gene: TRBV6-5; J gene: TRBJ2-7; CDR3 protein: CASSYRRGADLYEQYF; CDR3 DNA: TGTGCCAGCAGTTACCGCAGGGGGGCAGACCTCTACGAGCAGTATTTC
clone size: NA; D gene: NA; V gene: TRBV5-6; J gene: TRBJ2-5; CDR3 protein: CVGRPQGGETQYF; CDR3 DNA: TGTGTCGGAAGACCTCAAGGGGGAGAGACCCAGTACTTC
clone size: few; D gene: NA; V gene: TRBV28; J gene: TRBJ2-4; CDR3 protein: CASSLITGAVDIQYF; CDR3 DNA: TGTGCCAGCAGTTTGATCACGGGGGCCGTGGACATTCAGTACTTC
clone size: NA; D gene: TRBD1; V gene: TRBV6-6; J gene: TRBJ2-7; CDR3 protein: CASSYSRTGQIAYEQYF; CDR3 DNA: TGTGCCAGCAGTTACTCGAGAACGGGACAGATAGCCTACGAGCAGTACTTC
clone size: NA; D gene: NA; V gene: TRBV29-1; J gene: TRBJ1-2; CDR3 protein: CSVEENMVGYGYIF; CDR3 DNA: TGCAGCGTTGAAGAGAACATGGTTGGCTATGGCTACATCTTC
clone size: NA; D gene: NA; V gene: TRBV10-3; J gene: TRBJ2-1; CDR3 protein: CVIMTLGDNEQFF; CDR3 DNA: TGTGTCATCATGACACTCGGCGACAATGAGCAGTTCTTC
clone size: NA; D gene: NA; V gene: TRBV11-2; J gene: TRBJ2-2; CDR3 protein: CATDGGLIGELFF; CDR3 DNA: TGTGCCACTGACGGGGGGCTTATCGGGGAGCTGTTTTTT
clone size: NA; D gene: NA; V gene: TRBV4-1; J gene: TRBJ2-5; CDR3 protein: CASSQGIKETQYF; CDR3 DNA: TGCGCCAGCAGCCAAGGGATTAAAGAGACCCAGTACTTC
clone size: NA; D gene: TRBD2; V gene: TRBV5-1; J gene: TRBJ2-7; CDR3 protein: CVSSLDAGVAYEQYF; CDR3 DNA: TGCGTCAGCAGCTTGGATGCGGGAGTGGCCTACGAGCAGTACTTC
clone size: NA; D gene: TRBD1; V gene: TRBV10-1; J gene: TRBJ2-4; CDR3 protein: CASRVQLDRVAKNIQYF; CDR3 DNA: TGCGCCAGCAGAGTCCAATTGGACAGGGTTGCCAAAAACATTCAGTACTTC
clone size: NA; D gene: NA; V gene: TRBV10-3; J gene: TRBJ1-2; CDR3 protein: CAISESRGFRGNYGYTF; CDR3 DNA: TGTGCCATCAGTGAGTCAAGGGGGTTCCGCGGTAACTATGGCTACACCTTC
clone size: many; D gene: TRBD2; V gene: TRBV10-3; J gene: TRBJ2-1; CDR3 protein: CAIKTAGGLYNEQFF; CDR3 DNA: TGTGCCATCAAGACCGCGGGAGGCTTATACAATGAGCAGTTCTTC
clone size: NA; D gene: NA; V gene: TRBV29-1; J gene: TRBJ1-3; CDR3 protein: CSATPSTSNTIYF; CDR3 DNA: TGCAGCGCCACCCCCTCGACCAGTAACACCATATATTTT
clone size: once; D gene: NA; V gene: TRBV5-5; J gene: TRBJ2-1; CDR3 protein: CASSLVGRANERFF; CDR3 DNA: TGTGCCAGCAGCTTGGTTGGCCGAGCTAATGAGCGGTTCTTC
clone size: NA; D gene: NA; V gene: TRBV11-2; J gene: TRBJ2-7; CDR3 protein: CASSASSVNGTYEQYF; CDR3 DNA: TGTGCCAGCAGCGCTTCTAGCGTGAATGGGACCTACGAGCAGTACTTC
clone size: many; D gene: NA; V gene: TRBV12-3/TRBV12-4; J gene: TRBJ2-2; CDR3 protein: CASSLGPSPTGELFF; CDR3 DNA: TGTGCCAGCAGTTTGGGGCCTAGCCCCACCGGGGAGCTGTTTTTT
clone size: once; D gene: NA; V gene: TRBV6-2/TRBV6-3; J gene: TRBJ2-3; CDR3 protein: CVSSNLRQTSTDTQYF; CDR3 DNA: TGTGTCAGCAGTAACCTAAGACAGACTAGCACAGATACGCAGTATTTT
clone size: NA; D gene: TRBD1; V gene: TRBV7-9; J gene: TRBJ2-2; CDR3 protein: CASSHRDRVTGELFF; CDR3 DNA: TGTGCCAGCAGCCACCGGGACAGGGTCACCGGGGAGCTGTTTTTT
clone size: NA; D gene: NA; V gene: TRBV11-2; J gene: TRBJ2-1; CDR3 protein: CASRLDWLAYNEQSF; CDR3 DNA: TGTGCCAGTAGGTTGGACTGGTTGGCGTACAATGAGCAGTCCTTC
clone size: many; D gene: TRBD1; V gene: TRBV11-2; J gene: TRBJ2-1; CDR3 protein: CASSLKAGGFWNEQFF; CDR3 DNA: TGTGCCAGCAGCTTAAAGGCAGGGGGATTCTGGAATGAGCAGTTCTTC
clone size: once; D gene: TRBD1; V gene: TRBV10-3; J gene: TRBJ1-1; CDR3 protein: CDISRQGRETEAFF; CDR3 DNA: TGTGACATCAGTAGACAGGGGAGGGAGACTGAAGCTTTCTTT
clone size: NA; D gene: NA; V gene: TRBV13; J gene: TRBJ1-6; CDR3 protein: CASSLVRDGNSPLHF; CDR3 DNA: TGTGCCAGCAGCTTAGTTCGGGACGGTAATTCACCCCTCCACTTT
clone size: few; D gene: TRBD1; V gene: TRBV10-3; J gene: TRBJ1-1; CDR3 protein: CAIARDSPTEAFF; CDR3 DNA: TGTGCCATCGCGCGGGACAGCCCCACTGAAGCTTTCTTT
clone size: many; D gene: NA; V gene: TRBV6-8; J gene: TRBJ1-1; CDR3 protein: CASSYRTRNRRNTEAFF; CDR3 DNA: TGTGCCAGCAGTTACCGCACAAGAAACCGGAGGAACACTGAAGCTTTCTTT
clone size: NA; D gene: NA; V gene: TRBV5-1; J gene: TRBJ1-1; CDR3 protein: CASSETENTEAFF; CDR3 DNA: TGCGCCAGCAGCGAGACAGAGAACACTGAGGCTTTCTTT
clone size: NA; D gene: NA; V gene: TRBV11-2; J gene: TRBJ1-1; CDR3 protein: CASSLGVVTEAFF; CDR3 DNA: TGTGCTAGCAGCTTAGGAGTGGTCACTGAAGCTTTCTTT
clone size: NA; D gene: NA; V gene: TRBV7-9; J gene: TRBJ1-4; CDR3 protein: CASSLSGKGNEKLFF; CDR3 DNA: TGTGCCAGCAGCTTATCGGGGAAGGGAAATGAAAAACTGTTTTTT
clone size: many; D gene: TRBD1; V gene: TRBV6-5; J gene: TRBJ1-1; CDR3 protein: CACGGSGQGSHTEAFF; CDR3 DNA: TGTGCCTGCGGGGGGAGCGGACAGGGGTCCCACACTGAAGCTTTCTTT
clone size: NA; D gene: TRBD2; V gene: TRBV5-4; J gene: TRBJ2-2; CDR3 protein: CASSSGLAVKTGELFF; CDR3 DNA: TGTGCCAGCAGCTCGGGACTAGCGGTGAAGACCGGGGAGCTGTTTTTT
clone size: few; D gene: NA; V gene: TRBV5-6; J gene: TRBJ1-2; CDR3 protein: CASSLPSWNYGYTF; CDR3 DNA: TGTGCCAGCAGCTTGCCGTCGTGGAACTATGGCTACACCTTC
clone size: NA; D gene: NA; V gene: TRBV6-5; J gene: TRBJ2-3; CDR3 protein: CASSFTGSSTGTQYF; CDR3 DNA: TGTGCCAGCAGTTTCACAGGGTCCAGCACAGGTACGCAGTATTTT
clone size: NA; D gene: NA; V gene: TRBV4-1; J gene: TRBJ1-2; CDR3 protein: CASSQEVWIGYTF; CDR3 DNA: TGCGCCAGCAGCCAAGAAGTATGGATTGGCTACACCTTC
clone size: NA; D gene: NA; V gene: TRBV11-2; J gene: TRBJ2-5; CDR3 protein: CASSLGTSSQETQYF; CDR3 DNA: TGTGCCAGCAGCTTAGGAACGAGTAGTCAAGAGACCCAGTATTTC